This T cell receptor (beta chain) was recorded in a study of T cell repertoires in cytomegalovirus infection. Overall study: It can be stated that public TCR beta signatures indicated CMV infection as well as a matching HLA type.

This clonotype was found many times. Trimming cost V 6 bases and J 1 base, with 15 bases left between them. The germline V gene encodes CDR1 SGHTA and CDR2 FQGNSA. This CDR3 is 15 amino acids long. One entry per CDR3 protein results from TCRdb running MiXCR on the reads. The table lists roughly 280,000 distinct CDR3 sequences, over 8% of them singletons. This TCR derives from a human donor in good health (CMV status not recorded). Some clones in this sample may be carry-over from other donors' samples. J is TRBJ2-5 and V is TRBV7-2; tentatively, D is TRBD2 (7 bases). The specimen was PBMCs. CDR3 amino acids: CASSWGGGGQETQYF. The CDR3 DNA is TGTGCCAGCAGTTGGGGGGGAGGGGGCCAAGAGACCCAGTACTTC.